The present entry profiles one TCR beta chain with its context. The antigen is undetermined. TCRdb re-analysed the 5' RACE reads in MiXCR, keeping a single row per CDR3 protein. The data hold around 100,000 distinct CDR3 sequences, with roughly 10% observed a single time. The data derive from a study of T-cell memory formation after mild COVID-19. General study results and limits: In pre-infection memory, a portion of responding clones appeared, which suggested that cross-reactive memory joined. Later expanders leaned CD4+, whereas clones that contracted between day 15 and 85 were balanced CD4/CD8.

CDR3 length: 15 amino acids. Germline lookup yields CDR1 WSHSY and CDR2 SAAADI. V gave up 3 bases and J gave up 4 bases, with 10 bases separating them. This rearrangement joins TRBV10-2 to TRBJ1-6; D possibly corresponds to TRBD1 (5 bases). The sample comprised PBMCs or a T cell subset sorted from them (not recorded which). This receptor was taken from a man aged 18 to 30 who had mild COVID-19 (a few samples of this study predate the infection). Cell type and time point are not known. CDR3 in amino acids: CASSDWQGYNSPLHF. CDR3 in DNA: TGCGCCAGCAGTGATTGGCAGGGTTATAATTCACCCCTCCACTTT.